This T cell receptor (beta chain) is drawn from a study of T cell responses to AZD1222 COVID-19 vaccine. Study-wide results and caveats: It was only after the peak T cell response that any repertoires were sampled. Vaccine-related CD4 TCRs covered spike, predominating at 160-218 and 743-854.

Concerning this clone: The antigen is unknown.

Germline assignment: CDR1 SGHNT and CDR2 YYREEE (reference sequence). V lost 4 bases to trimming and J lost 10 bases, with 14 bases between them. This CDR3 region has 12 residues. The repertoire was sequenced with immunoSEQ multiplex PCR; TCRdb's copy has only in-frame clones and lacks some. The table shows 150,000 to 200,000 clones, with over 85% occurring only once. The genes are TRBV5-4 and TRBJ1-1; perhaps TRBD1 as D (6 bases). The starting material was peripheral blood, obtained 28 days after the second dose of the MenACWY control vaccine. This clonotype was sampled from an adult who received the MenACWY meningococcal vaccine as a control. The DNA of the CDR3 is TGTGCCAGCAGCATTGACAGGACGAGAGCTTTCTTT. Protein product: CASSIDRTRAFF.